The clone carrying this TCR beta chain came up a few times. Its specificity is unknown. This sample is drawn from a study of metastatic and nonmetastatic thyroid tumors. Study context: Peripheral blood and tumor or nodule samples from malignant and benign thyroid patients were compared.

Overall study results and limits: Within blood and tumor, benign nodules reportedly had significantly lower TCR beta diversity than malignant thyroid tumors did.

Per the study methods: Across clinicopathological groups, CDR3 differences served as the basis for building a distant-metastasis classifier for papillary thyroid cancer. TCRdb re-called the PCR reads via MiXCR. The V and J calls shown here were made by TCRdb, not taken from the authors' results. The sample includes fewer than 20,000 clones, around 25% of them seen just once. Each patient came to thyroid surgery without any prior treatment (of any kind). V gave up 1 base and J gave up 9 bases; unmatched junction bases: 10. The CDR3 has 16 amino acids. The germline V gene has CDR1 KGHDR and CDR2 SFDVKD.

The rearrangement joins TRBV24-1 to TRBJ2-1; TRBD1 matches 8 bases. Sequencing was carried out using tumor tissue. The TCR comes from a female donor with papillary thyroid cancer or a benign thyroid nodule (not recorded which). Some clones in this sample may be carry-over from other donors' samples. CDR3 nucleotides: TGTGCCACCAGTGATTTCGGACAGGGTAGGTGGGGTGAGCAGTTCTTC. It encodes CATSDFGQGRWGEQFF.